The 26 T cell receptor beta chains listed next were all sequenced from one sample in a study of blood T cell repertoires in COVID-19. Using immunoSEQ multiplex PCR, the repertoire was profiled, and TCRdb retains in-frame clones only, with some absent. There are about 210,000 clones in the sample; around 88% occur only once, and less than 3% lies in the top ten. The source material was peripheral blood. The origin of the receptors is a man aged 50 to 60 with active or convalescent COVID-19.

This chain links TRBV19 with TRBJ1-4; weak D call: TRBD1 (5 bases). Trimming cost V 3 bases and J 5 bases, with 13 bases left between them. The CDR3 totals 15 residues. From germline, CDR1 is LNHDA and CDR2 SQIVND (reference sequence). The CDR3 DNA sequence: TGTGCCAGTAGTATTGTCCAGGGCCTGAATGAAAAACTGTTTTTT. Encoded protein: CASSIVQGLNEKLFF.

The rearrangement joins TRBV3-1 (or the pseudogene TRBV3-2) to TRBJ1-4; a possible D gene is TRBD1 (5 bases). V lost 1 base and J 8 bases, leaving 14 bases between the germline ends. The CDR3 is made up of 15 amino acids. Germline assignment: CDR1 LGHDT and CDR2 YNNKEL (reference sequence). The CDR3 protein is CASSQGRGEGEKLFF. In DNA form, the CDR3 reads TGTGCCAGCAGCCAAGGAAGGGGCGAAGGCGAAAAACTGTTTTTT.

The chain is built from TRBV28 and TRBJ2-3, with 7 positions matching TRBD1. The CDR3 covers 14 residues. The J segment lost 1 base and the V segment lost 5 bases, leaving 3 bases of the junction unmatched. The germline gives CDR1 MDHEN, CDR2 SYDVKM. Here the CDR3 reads CASSTTGGTDTQYF. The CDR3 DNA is TGTGCCAGCAGTACTACAGGGGGCACAGATACGCAGTATTTT. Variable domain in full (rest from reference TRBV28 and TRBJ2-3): DVKVTQSSRYLVKRTGEKVFLECVQDMDHENMFWYRQDPGLGLRLIYFSYDVKMKEKGDIPEGYSVSREKKERFSLILESASTNQTSMYLCASSTTGGTDTQYFGPGTRLTVL.

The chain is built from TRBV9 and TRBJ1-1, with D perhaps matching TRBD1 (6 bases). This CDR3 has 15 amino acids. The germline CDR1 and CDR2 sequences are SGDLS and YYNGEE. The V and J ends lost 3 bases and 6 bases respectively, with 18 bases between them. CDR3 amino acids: CASSEHRAGASEAFF. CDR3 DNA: TGTGCCAGCAGCGAACACAGAGCGGGGGCGTCTGAAGCTTTCTTT.

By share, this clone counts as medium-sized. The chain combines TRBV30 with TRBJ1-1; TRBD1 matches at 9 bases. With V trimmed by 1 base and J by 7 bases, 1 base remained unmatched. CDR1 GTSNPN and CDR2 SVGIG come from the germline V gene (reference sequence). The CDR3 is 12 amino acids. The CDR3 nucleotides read TGTGCCTGGAGTGAGACAGGGGGTGAAGCTTTCTTT. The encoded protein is CAWSETGGEAFF.

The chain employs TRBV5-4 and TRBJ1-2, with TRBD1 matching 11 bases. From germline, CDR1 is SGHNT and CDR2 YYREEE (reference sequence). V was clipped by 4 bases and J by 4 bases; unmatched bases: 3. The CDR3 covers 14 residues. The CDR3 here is CASSRTGGLYGYTF. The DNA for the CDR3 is TGTGCCAGCAGCCGGACAGGGGGCCTCTATGGCTACACCTTC.

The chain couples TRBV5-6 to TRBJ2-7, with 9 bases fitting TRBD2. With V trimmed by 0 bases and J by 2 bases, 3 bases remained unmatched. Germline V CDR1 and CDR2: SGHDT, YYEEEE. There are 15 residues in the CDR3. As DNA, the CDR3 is TGTGCCAGCAGCTTGGAAGGCGGGGGGGCCTACGAGCAGTACTTC. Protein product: CASSLEGGGAYEQYF.

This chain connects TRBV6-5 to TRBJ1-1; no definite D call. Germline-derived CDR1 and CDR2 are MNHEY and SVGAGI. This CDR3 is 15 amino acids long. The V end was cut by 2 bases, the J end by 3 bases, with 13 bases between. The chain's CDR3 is CASSYRPGGHTEAFF. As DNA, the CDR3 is TGTGCCAGCAGTTACCGCCCGGGAGGTCACACTGAAGCTTTCTTT.

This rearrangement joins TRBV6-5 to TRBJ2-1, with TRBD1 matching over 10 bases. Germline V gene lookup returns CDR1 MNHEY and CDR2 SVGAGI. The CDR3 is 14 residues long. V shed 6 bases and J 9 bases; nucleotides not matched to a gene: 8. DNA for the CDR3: TGTGCCAGCAGAAGGACAGGGGGTTTAAGTGAGCAGTTCTTC. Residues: CASRRTGGLSEQFF.

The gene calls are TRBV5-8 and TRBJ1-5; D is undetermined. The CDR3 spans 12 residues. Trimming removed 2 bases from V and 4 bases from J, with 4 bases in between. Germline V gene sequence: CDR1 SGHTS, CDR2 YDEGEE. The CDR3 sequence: CASSFLNQPQHF. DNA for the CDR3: TGTGCCAGCAGCTTTTTAAATCAGCCCCAGCATTTT.

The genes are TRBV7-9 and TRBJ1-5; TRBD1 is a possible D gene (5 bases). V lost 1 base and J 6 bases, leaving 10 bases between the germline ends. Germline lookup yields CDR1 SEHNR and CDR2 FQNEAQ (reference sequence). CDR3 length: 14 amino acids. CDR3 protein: CASSLGGRAQPQHF. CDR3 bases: TGTGCCAGCAGCTTAGGGGGCCGGGCTCAGCCCCAGCATTTT.

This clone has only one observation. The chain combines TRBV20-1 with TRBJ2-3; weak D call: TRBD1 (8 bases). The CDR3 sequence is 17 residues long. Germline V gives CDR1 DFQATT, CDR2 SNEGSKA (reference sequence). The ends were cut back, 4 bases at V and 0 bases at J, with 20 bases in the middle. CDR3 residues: CSATDRGGSSSTDTQYF. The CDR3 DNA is TGCAGTGCTACTGACAGGGGAGGGTCGTCTAGCACAGATACGCAGTATTTT.

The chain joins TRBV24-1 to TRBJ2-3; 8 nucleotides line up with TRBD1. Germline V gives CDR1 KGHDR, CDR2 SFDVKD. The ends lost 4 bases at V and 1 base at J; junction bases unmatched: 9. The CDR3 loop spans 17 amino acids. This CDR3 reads CATSDPTAGQGTDTQYF. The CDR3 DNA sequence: TGTGCCACCAGTGACCCTACTGCGGGACAGGGCACAGATACGCAGTATTTT.

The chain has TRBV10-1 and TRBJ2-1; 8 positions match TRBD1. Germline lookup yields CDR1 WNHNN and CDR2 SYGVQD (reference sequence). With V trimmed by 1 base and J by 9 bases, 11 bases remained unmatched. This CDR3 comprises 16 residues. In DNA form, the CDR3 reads TGCGCCAGCAGTGAGTGCGACAGGGGACGATGTAGTGAGCAGTTCTTC. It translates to CASSECDRGRCSEQFF.

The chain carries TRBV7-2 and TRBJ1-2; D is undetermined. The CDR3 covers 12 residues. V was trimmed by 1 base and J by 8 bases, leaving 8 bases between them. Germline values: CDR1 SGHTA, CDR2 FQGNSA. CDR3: CASSLGGWGYTF. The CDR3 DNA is TGTGCCAGCAGCTTAGGAGGTTGGGGCTACACCTTC.

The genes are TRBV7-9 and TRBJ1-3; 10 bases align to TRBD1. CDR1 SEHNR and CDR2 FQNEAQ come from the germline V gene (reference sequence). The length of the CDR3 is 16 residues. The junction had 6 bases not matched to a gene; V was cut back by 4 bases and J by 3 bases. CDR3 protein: CASSSQTGGVGNTIYF. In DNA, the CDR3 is TGTGCCAGCAGCTCCCAGACAGGGGGCGTTGGAAACACCATATATTTT.

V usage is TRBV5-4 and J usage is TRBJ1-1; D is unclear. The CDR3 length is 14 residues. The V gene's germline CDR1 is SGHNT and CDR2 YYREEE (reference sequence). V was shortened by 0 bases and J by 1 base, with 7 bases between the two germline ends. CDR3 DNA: TGTGCCAGCAGCTTGGTAGAGCGGAACACTGAAGCTTTCTTT. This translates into CASSLVERNTEAFF.

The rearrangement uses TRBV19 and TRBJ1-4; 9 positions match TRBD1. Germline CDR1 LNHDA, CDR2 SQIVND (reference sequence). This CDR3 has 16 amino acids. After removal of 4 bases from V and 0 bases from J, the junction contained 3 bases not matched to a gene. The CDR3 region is CASSNRQGATNEKLFF. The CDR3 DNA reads TGTGCCAGTAGTAATCGACAGGGGGCAACTAATGAAAAACTGTTTTTT.

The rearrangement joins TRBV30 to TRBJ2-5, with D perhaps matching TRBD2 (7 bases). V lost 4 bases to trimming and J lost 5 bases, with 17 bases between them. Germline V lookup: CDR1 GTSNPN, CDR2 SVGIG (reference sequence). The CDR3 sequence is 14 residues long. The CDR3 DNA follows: TGTGCCTGGAATCGGGGGGCAGAGGAGGAGACCCAGTACTTC. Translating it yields CAWNRGAEEETQYF.

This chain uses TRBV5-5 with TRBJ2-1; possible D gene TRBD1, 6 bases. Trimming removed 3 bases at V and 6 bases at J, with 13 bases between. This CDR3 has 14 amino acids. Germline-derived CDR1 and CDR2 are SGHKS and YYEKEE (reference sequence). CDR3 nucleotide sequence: TGTGCCAGCAGCTCGTGGACAGTTACCAATGAGCAGTTCTTC. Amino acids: CASSSWTVTNEQFF.

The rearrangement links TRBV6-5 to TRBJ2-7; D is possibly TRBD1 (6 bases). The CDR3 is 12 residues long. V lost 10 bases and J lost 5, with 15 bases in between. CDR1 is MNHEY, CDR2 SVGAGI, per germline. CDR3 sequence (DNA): TGTGCCATATCGGGACATGTCGACGAGCAGTACTTC. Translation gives CAISGHVDEQYF.

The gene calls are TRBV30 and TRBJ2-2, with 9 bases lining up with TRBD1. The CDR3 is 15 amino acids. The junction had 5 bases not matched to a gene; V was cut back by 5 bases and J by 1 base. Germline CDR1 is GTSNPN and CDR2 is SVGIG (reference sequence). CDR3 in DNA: TGTGCCTGGTCCCGGGACAGGGTGAACACCGGGGAGCTGTTTTTT. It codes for CAWSRDRVNTGELFF. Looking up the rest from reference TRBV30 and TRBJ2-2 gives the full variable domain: SQTIHQWPATLVQPVGSPLSLECTVEGTSNPNLYWYRQAAGRGLQLLFYSVGIGQISSEVPQNLSASRPQDRQFILSSKKLLLSDSGFYLCAWSRDRVNTGELFFGEGSRLTVL.

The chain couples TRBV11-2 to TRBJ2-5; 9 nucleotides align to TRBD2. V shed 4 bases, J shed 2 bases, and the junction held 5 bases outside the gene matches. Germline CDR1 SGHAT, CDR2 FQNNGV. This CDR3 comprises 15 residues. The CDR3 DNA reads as TGTGCCAGCAGCTCCGGACTAGCGCAACAAGAGACCCAGTACTTC. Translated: CASSSGLAQQETQYF.

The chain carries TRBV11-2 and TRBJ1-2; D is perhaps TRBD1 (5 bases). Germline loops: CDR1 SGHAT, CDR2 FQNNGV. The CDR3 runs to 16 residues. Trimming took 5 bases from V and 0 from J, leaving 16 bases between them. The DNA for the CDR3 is TGTGCCAGCAGCCGGACGACGGGGGTAGCTAACTATGGCTACACCTTC. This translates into CASSRTTGVANYGYTF.

The CDR3 reads CASSLLNRAGGELFF. The CDR3 bases are TGTGCCAGCAGTTTATTGAACAGGGCTGGCGGGGAGCTGTTTTTT. The V call is TRBV27, the J call TRBJ2-2; the D gene is possibly TRBD1 (6 bases). Germline V CDR1 and CDR2: MNHEY, SMNVEV (reference sequence). The CDR3 consists of 15 residues. V lost 1 base and J 7 bases, leaving 13 bases between the germline ends.

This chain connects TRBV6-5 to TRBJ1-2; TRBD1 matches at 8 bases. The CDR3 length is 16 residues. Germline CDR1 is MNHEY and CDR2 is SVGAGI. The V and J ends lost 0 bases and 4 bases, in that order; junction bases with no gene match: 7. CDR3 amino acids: CASSYSGDRGIYGYTF. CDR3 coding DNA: TGTGCCAGCAGTTACTCGGGCGACAGGGGAATCTATGGCTACACCTTC.